Below are 11 T cell receptor beta chains sequenced from a single sample in a study of T cells in Graves' hyperthyroidism and ophthalmopathy. Using RNA transcripts as the source, TCR beta CDR3 regions were amplified. First-round RT-PCR of the TCR CDR3 relied on the HTBI primer set. MiXCR, applied by TCRdb to the multiplex PCR reads, yields one record per CDR3 protein. The sample lists a few hundred thousand distinct CDR3 sequences, roughly 14% occurring once. The sample comprised blood. These receptors were obtained from a woman in her thirties or forties with Graves' hyperthyroidism that later progressed to Graves' ophthalmopathy.

The V call is TRBV12-3 or TRBV12-4, the J call TRBJ1-2; D call uncertain. Trimming took 1 base from V and 4 from J, leaving 10 bases between them. This CDR3 region has 14 residues. The CDR3, as DNA: TGTGCCAGCAGTTTAGAGGGCAGTAGCTATGGCTACACCTTC. This sequence encodes CASSLEGSSYGYTF.

This clonotype was found many times. CDR3 loop: CASSPGTGIYEQYF. Here the CDR3 DNA reads TGTGCCAGCAGCCCCGGGACAGGGATCTACGAGCAGTACTTC. The V call is TRBV28, the J call TRBJ2-7, with 9 positions matching TRBD1. The germline gives CDR1 MDHEN, CDR2 SYDVKM. This CDR3 is 14 amino acids long. V dropped 6 bases and J dropped 3; count of bases not matched to a gene: 6.

There are many counts of this clonotype. This rearrangement joins TRBV7-2 to TRBJ1-6, with D hard to call. The CDR3 runs 15 residues. The germline CDR1 and CDR2 sequences are SGHTA and FQGNSA. V gave up 2 bases and J gave up 9 bases, with 14 bases separating them. In DNA, the CDR3 is TGTGCCAGCAGCTTATCTTTACTTCCAGGTTCACCCCTCCACTTT. Protein: CASSLSLLPGSPLHF. Combining the CDR3 with reference TRBV7-2 and TRBJ1-6 gives the whole variable domain GAGVSQSPSNKVTEKGKDVELRCDPISGHTALYWYRQSLGQGLEFLIYFQGNSAPDKSGLPSDRFSAERTGGSVSTLTIQRTQQEDSAVYLCASSLSLLPGSPLHFGNGTRLTVT.

This clonotype was seen a single time. The chain carries TRBV12-3 or TRBV12-4 and TRBJ2-3; possible D gene TRBD1, 6 bases. The CDR3 runs 14 residues. With 7 bases removed from V and 2 bases from J, the gap between germline ends came to 13 bases. CDR3 DNA: TGTGCCAGCACCCGCACAGGGAACACAGATACGCAGTATTTT. Translation gives CASTRTGNTDTQYF.

J is TRBJ1-1 and V is TRBV19, with 10 bases aligning to TRBD1. The junction had 9 bases not matched to a gene; V was cut back by 6 bases and J by 5 bases. The CDR3 is made up of 15 amino acids. The germline V gene has CDR1 LNHDA and CDR2 SQIVND (reference sequence). CDR3 sequence reads: CASSLTGGPGTEAFF. The CDR3, as DNA: TGTGCCAGTAGCCTGACAGGGGGCCCGGGGACTGAAGCTTTCTTT.

This clonotype was seen ten or more times. The rearrangement links TRBV14 to TRBJ2-6; D might be TRBD1 (7 bases). The CDR3 loop spans 15 amino acids. Germline V gene sequence: CDR1 SGHDN, CDR2 FVKESK. Trimming cost V 4 bases and J 7 bases, with 14 bases left between them. CDR3 bases: TGTGCCAGCAGCCCTTTCCAGGGGGGAGCCAACGTCCTGACTTTC. The encoded protein is CASSPFQGGANVLTF.

Concerning this clonotype itself: One base away lies a much larger clone, so this may be a sequencing read error. The chain has TRBV20-1 and TRBJ2-1; TRBD2 aligns across 9 bases. This CDR3 spans 14 amino acids. Germline V gives CDR1 DFQATT, CDR2 SNEGSKA (reference sequence). In DNA form, the CDR3 reads TGCAGTGCCCAGACTAGCGGATATTACAATGAGGAGTTCTTC. This codes for CSAQTSGYYNEEFF.

This clonotype was counted ten times or more. This chain uses TRBV12-3 or TRBV12-4 with TRBJ2-2; 9 nucleotides match TRBD1. J gave up 5 bases and V 5 bases, and 6 bases lay outside the gene matches. CDR3 length equals 15 residues. Here the CDR3 reads CASSVGTGRTGELFF. DNA of the CDR3: TGTGCCAGCAGTGTCGGGACAGGGCGGACCGGGGAGCTGTTTTTT.

Ten or more counts support this clonotype. The V gene is TRBV7-9, the J gene TRBJ1-2; D is possibly TRBD1 (6 bases). Germline V gene lookup returns CDR1 SEHNR and CDR2 FQNEAQ (reference sequence). Trimming shortened V by 6 bases and J by 1 base, and 15 bases separated the two germline ends. The CDR3 covers 15 residues. The CDR3 protein is CASSVLGHFNYGYTF. CDR3 bases: TGTGCCAGCAGTGTCCTGGGACACTTTAACTATGGCTACACCTTC.

This clonotype was detected only a few times. Being one base from a much bigger clone, this may be a read error. This chain joins TRBV15 and TRBJ1-4; D possibly corresponds to TRBD1 (5 bases). Trimming cost V 4 bases and J 5 bases, with 11 bases left between them. The CDR3 sequence is 14 residues long. Germline V gives CDR1 LNHNV, CDR2 YYDKDF (reference sequence). As DNA, the CDR3 is TGTGCCACCAGCATCGGGCAGGGCAATGAAAAACTGTTTTTT. Encoded protein: CATSIGQGNEKLFF.

This clonotype was found many times. The chain has TRBV27 and TRBJ2-7; 10 bases line up with TRBD2. CDR1 and CDR2 from the germline V gene are MNHEY and SMNVEV (reference sequence). The CDR3 covers 16 residues. Trimming at V came to 0 bases and at J to 4 bases, leaving 6 bases not matched to a gene. CDR3 sequence (DNA): TGTGCCAGCAGTTTATCGGCGACTAGCGGGCCGTACGAGCAGTACTTC. Translation gives CASSLSATSGPYEQYF.